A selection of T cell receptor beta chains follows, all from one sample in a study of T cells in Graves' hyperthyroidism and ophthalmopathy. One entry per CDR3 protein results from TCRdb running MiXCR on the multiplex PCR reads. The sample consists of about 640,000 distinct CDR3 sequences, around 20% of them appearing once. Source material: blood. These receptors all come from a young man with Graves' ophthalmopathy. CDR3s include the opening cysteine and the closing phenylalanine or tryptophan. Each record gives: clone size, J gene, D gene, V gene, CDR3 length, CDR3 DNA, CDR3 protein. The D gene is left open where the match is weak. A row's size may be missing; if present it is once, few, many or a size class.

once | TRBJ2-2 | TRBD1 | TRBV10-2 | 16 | TGCGCCAGCAGGGTCCCGGGACAGGGGGCGACCGGGGAGCTGTTTTTT | CASRVPGQGATGELFF
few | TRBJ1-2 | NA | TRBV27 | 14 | TGTGCCAGCAGTTGGTTGGGAGGGAACTATGGCTACACCTTC | CASSWLGGNYGYTF
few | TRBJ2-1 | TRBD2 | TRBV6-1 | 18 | TGTGCCAGCAGTCCTCTTAGCGGGAGGGGAAGCTCCTACAATGAGCAGTTCTTC | CASSPLSGRGSSYNEQFF
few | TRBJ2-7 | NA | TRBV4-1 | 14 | TGCGCCAGCAGCCAAGAAGGCGGGGCGTACGAGCAGTACTTC | CASSQEGGAYEQYF
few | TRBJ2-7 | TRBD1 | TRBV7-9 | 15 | TGTGCCAGCAGCCCCTGGGACAGGGTAGCCTACGAGCAGTACTTC | CASSPWDRVAYEQYF
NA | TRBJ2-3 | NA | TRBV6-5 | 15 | TGTGCCAGCAGTTACTCCGGGATGGGTTGGGATACGCAGTATTTT | CASSYSGMGWDTQYF
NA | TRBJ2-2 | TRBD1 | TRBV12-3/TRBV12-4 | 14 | TGTGCCAGCAGTATTGAACAGGGGCCCGGGGAGCTGTTTTTT | CASSIEQGPGELFF
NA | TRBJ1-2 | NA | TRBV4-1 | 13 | TGCGCCAGCAGCGCGGACGGAGTAGGTGGCTACACCTTC | CASSADGVGGYTF
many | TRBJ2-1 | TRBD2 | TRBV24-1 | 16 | TGTGCCACCAGTGATCATAGACTAGCGGGAGCTGGTGAGCAGTTCTTC | CATSDHRLAGAGEQFF
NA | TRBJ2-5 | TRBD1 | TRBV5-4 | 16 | TGTGCCAGCAGTTCTGGCGGACAGGGCCCCCAAGAGACCCAGTACTTC | CASSSGGQGPQETQYF
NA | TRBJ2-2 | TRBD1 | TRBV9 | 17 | TGTGCCAGCAGCGCCCACAGGGGGCCGACGATCACCGGGGAGCTGTTTTTT | CASSAHRGPTITGELFF
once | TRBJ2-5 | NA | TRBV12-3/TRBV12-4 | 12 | TGTGCCAGCAGCAAAGGACTGGAGACCCAGTACTTC | CASSKGLETQYF
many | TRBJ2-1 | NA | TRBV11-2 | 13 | TGTGCCAGCAGCTCGGAGGTAGCCAATGAGCAGTTCTTC | CASSSEVANEQFF
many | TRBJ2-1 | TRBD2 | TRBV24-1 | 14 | TGTGCCACCGATAGCGGGGCCTCCTACAATGAGCAGTTCTTC | CATDSGASYNEQFF
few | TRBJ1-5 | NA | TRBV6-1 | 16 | TGTGCCAGCAGTGACGGGGGTGGGATTGGCAATCAGCCCCAGCATTTT | CASSDGGGIGNQPQHF
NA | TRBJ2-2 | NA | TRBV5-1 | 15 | TGCGCCAGCTCCCAAGTAGCCGGTGTCACCGGGGAGCTGTTTTTT | CASSQVAGVTGELFF
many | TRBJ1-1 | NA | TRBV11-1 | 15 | TGTGCCAGCAGCCATACTCGTCAAGGGTGGGCTGAAGCTTTCTTT | CASSHTRQGWAEAFF
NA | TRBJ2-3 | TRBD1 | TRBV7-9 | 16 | TGTGCCAGCAGCTTTGCCACAGGGGGCAGCACAGATACGCAGTATTTT | CASSFATGGSTDTQYF
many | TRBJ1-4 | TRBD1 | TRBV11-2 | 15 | TGTGCCAGCAGCGTCGACAGGGGGGCTAATGAAAAACTGTTTTTT | CASSVDRGANEKLFF
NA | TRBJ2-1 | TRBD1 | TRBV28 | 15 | TGTGCCAGCCTCTCCCCGGGACAGGCCTACAATGAGCAGTTCTTC | CASLSPGQAYNEQFF
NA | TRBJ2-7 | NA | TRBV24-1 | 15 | TGTGCCACCAGTGAGAAGGACAGATTCTCCTACGAGCAGTACTTC | CATSEKDRFSYEQYF
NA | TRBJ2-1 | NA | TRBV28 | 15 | TGTGCCAGCAGTTTACCCGGGGACAACTACAATGAGCAGTTCTTC | CASSLPGDNYNEQFF
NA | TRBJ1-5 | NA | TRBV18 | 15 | TGTACCAGCTCACTTTGGGGGGGCGGCAATCAGCCCCAGCATTTT | CTSSLWGGGNQPQHF
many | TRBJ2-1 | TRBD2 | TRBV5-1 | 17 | TGCGCCAGCAGCGTAGACAGGACTAGCGGGAGGGACAATGAGCAGTTCTTC | CASSVDRTSGRDNEQFF
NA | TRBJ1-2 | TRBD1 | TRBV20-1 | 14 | TGCAGTGCTAGAGAGGGCAGGGGGCGTGATGGCTACACCTTC | CSAREGRGRDGYTF
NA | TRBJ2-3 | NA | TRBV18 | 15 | TGTGCCAGCTCATCAAACAGGGTGGGCACAGATACGCAGTATTTT | CASSSNRVGTDTQYF
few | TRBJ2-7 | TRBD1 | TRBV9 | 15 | TGTGCCAGCAGCACACGACAGGGGGCATCCTACGAGCAGTACTTC | CASSTRQGASYEQYF
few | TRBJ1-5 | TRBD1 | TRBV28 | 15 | TGTGCCAGCAGTTTCCAGGGGGCGCGCAATCAGCCCCAGCATTTT | CASSFQGARNQPQHF
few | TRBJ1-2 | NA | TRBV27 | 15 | TGTGCCAGCAGCCGGGCGGGAGAAAGAGCCGATGGCTACACCTTC | CASSRAGERADGYTF
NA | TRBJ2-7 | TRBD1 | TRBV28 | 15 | TGTGCCAGCAGTTTAGGGGGGACAGGGTACCACGAGCAGTACTTC | CASSLGGTGYHEQYF
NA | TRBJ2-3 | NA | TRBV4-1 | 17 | TGCGCCAGCAGCGCCACGGGGCATGCAATCCACTCAGATACGCAGTATTTT | CASSATGHAIHSDTQYF
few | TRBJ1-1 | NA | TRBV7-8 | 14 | TGTGCCAGCTACTCGGGGGCGGGGAACACTGAAGCTTTCTTT | CASYSGAGNTEAFF
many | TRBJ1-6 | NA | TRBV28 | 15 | TGTGCCAGCAGGGCGCAGGGGCGGTCGGGTTCACCCCTCCACTTT | CASRAQGRSGSPLHF
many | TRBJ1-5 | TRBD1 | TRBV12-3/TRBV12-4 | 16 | TGTGCCAGCAGTTCCGACCACAGGGGAGCCAATCAGCCCCAGCATTTT | CASSSDHRGANQPQHF
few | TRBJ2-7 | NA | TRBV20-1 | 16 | TGCAGTGCCCGGGAGGCAGGGGGCGCCCCTAGCTACGAGCAGTACTTC | CSAREAGGAPSYEQYF
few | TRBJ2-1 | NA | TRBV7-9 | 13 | TGTGCCAGCAGCTTATGGGCTAGCACTGAGCAGTTCTTC | CASSLWASTEQFF
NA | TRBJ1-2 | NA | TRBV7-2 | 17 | TGTGCCAGCAGCCGGGGGGCAGGGGTCGGTTCTTCGGCTGGCTACACCTTC | CASSRGAGVGSSAGYTF
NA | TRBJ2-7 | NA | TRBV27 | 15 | TGTGCCAGCAGTTTAGCCCCCGGGGGAACCTACGAGCAGTACTTC | CASSLAPGGTYEQYF
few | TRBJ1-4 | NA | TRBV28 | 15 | TGTGCCAGCAGTTCCCACAGGGTCCTGAGTGAAAAACTGTTTTTT | CASSSHRVLSEKLFF
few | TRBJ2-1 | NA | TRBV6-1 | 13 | TGTGCCAGCAGTGATCTAGCGACCCGTGAGCAGTTCTTC | CASSDLATREQFF
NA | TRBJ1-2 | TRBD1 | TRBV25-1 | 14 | TGTGCCAGCAGTGATTCCGGGACAGACTATGGCTACACCTTC | CASSDSGTDYGYTF
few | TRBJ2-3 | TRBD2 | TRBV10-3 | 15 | TGTGCCATCAGTGTAACTAGCGGGAATGCAGATACGCAGTATTTT | CAISVTSGNADTQYF
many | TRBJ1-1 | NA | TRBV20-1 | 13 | TGCAGTGCTATTAGGCGGGTGAATACTGAAGCTTTCTTT | CSAIRRVNTEAFF
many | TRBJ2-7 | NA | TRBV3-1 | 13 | TGTGCCAGCAGCCAAGTTCGCGGAGGCGAGCAGTACTTC | CASSQVRGGEQYF
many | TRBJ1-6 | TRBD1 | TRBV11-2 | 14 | TGTGCCAGCAGCCCGGGGGACAGGGTTTCACCCCTCCACTTT | CASSPGDRVSPLHF
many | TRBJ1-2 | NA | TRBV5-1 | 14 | TGCGCCAGCAGCTTGGCACTGAGGGCGGATGGCTACACCTTC | CASSLALRADGYTF